Below are 27 T cell receptor beta chains sequenced from a single sample in a study of regulatory T cells in long-lasting Graves disease. Time point of the sample: newly diagnosed GD, antithyroid drugs for less than 3 months. Extracted PBMC RNA gave rise to the TCR library. CDR3-region Arm-PCR and iRepertoire HTBI primers produced the TCR beta libraries. TCRdb ran MiXCR on the multiplex PCR reads and lists one entry per CDR3 protein. The table shows 350,000 to 500,000 distinct CDR3 sequences, with around 15% occurring only once. The data were also submitted as part of a second study, on T cells in Graves' hyperthyroidism and ophthalmopathy.

This sample comprised peripheral blood mononuclear cells (PBMCs), obtained at new diagnosis, from a patient treated with antithyroid drugs. The receptors derive from a woman aged 45 to 65 with Graves disease.

This clonotype was found many times. The rearrangement uses TRBV12-3 or TRBV12-4 and TRBJ2-1; D call uncertain. The germline V and J ends were trimmed by 3 bases and 8 bases, with 5 bases remaining between them. CDR3 length: 11 amino acids. The CDR3 region has the DNA TGTGCCAGCAGTTTCACTTATGAGCAGTTCTTC. Translated: CASSFTYEQFF.

A word on this clonotype: A much larger clone sits a single nucleotide away, making a read error possible. The chain couples TRBV28 to TRBJ2-6, with a possible D match to TRBD1 (5 bases). V was cut by 6 bases and J by 2 bases, with 8 bases left in between. The V gene's germline CDR1 is MDHEN and CDR2 SYDVKM. The CDR3 totals 14 residues. The CDR3 is CASRGAAGANVLTF. DNA of the CDR3: TGTGCCAGCAGAGGGGCAGCTGGGGCCAACGTCCTGACTTTC. Combining the CDR3 with reference TRBV28 and TRBJ2-6 gives the whole variable domain DVKVTQSSRYLVKRTGEKVFLECVQDMDHENMFWYRQDPGLGLRLIYFSYDVKMKEKGDIPEGYSVSREKKERFSLILESASTNQTSMYLCASRGAAGANVLTFGAGSRLTVL.

The chain carries TRBV9 and TRBJ2-3, with TRBD2 identical over 8 bases. The germline V gene has CDR1 SGDLS and CDR2 YYNGEE. The CDR3 length is 15 residues. The trim removed 0 bases at V and 3 bases at J, leaving 3 bases unmatched. CDR3 nucleotides: TGTGCCAGCAGCGTAGGGTTAGCGGGAACAGATACGCAGTATTTT. The encoded protein is CASSVGLAGTDTQYF.

There are many counts of this clonotype. The chain combines TRBV29-1 with TRBJ2-4; D may be TRBD2 (7 bases). V was pared by 4 bases and J by 5 bases, with 15 bases between. CDR1 and CDR2 from the germline V gene are SQVTM and ANQGSEA. This CDR3 region has 14 residues. The CDR3 nucleotides read TGCAGCGTTGGTAGGGGGGGTTTTGAAAACATTCAGTACTTC. Translating gives CSVGRGGFENIQYF.

This clonotype showed up many times. The genes are TRBV7-9 and TRBJ2-3; no firm D call. This CDR3 has 18 amino acids. V was pared by 2 bases and J by 2 bases, with 20 bases between. Looked up from germline, CDR1 is SEHNR and CDR2 is FQNEAQ (reference sequence). CDR3: CASSLSTTNPHDTDTQYF. The CDR3, as DNA: TGTGCCAGCAGCTTATCCACCACCAATCCCCACGACACAGATACGCAGTATTTT.

The chain employs TRBV2 and TRBJ2-1; 14 bases are shared with TRBD2. J was trimmed by 9 bases and V by 6 bases; bases with no gene match: 10. Looked up from germline, CDR1 is SNHLY and CDR2 is FYNNEI. The CDR3 is 16 amino acids. The CDR3 DNA sequence: TGTGCCAGCAGGGCCCCGGGACTAGCGGGAGTGGGTGAGCAGTTCTTC. This sequence encodes CASRAPGLAGVGEQFF.

This clonotype was found many times. The chain links TRBV28 to TRBJ2-7; possible D gene TRBD1, 6 bases. From germline, CDR1 is MDHEN and CDR2 SYDVKM. The CDR3 length is 13 residues. V lost 6 bases to trimming and J lost 2 bases, with 11 bases between them. For the CDR3, the DNA is TGTGCCAGCAGCACCGGACAGACCTACGAGCAGTACTTC. Amino acids: CASSTGQTYEQYF.

The chain uses TRBV6-1 and TRBJ2-1, with 12 bases lining up with TRBD2. Germline V gives CDR1 MNHNS, CDR2 SASEGT. Trimming took 6 bases from V and 1 from J; bases not matched to a gene: 7. This CDR3 contains 17 residues. The CDR3 loop is CASRRTSGIGSYNEQFF. The CDR3 coding sequence is TGTGCCAGCAGAAGGACTAGCGGGATAGGATCCTACAATGAGCAGTTCTTC.

In this sample, this clonotype turned up many times. J is TRBJ1-2 and V is TRBV29-1; TRBD1 might be the D (6 bases). Trimming took off 0 bases at V and 3 bases at J, with 8 bases between the two ends. This CDR3 has 13 residues. Germline V gene data show CDR1 as SQVTM and CDR2 as ANQGSEA. The CDR3 is CSVEDRGDYGYTF. As DNA, the CDR3 is TGCAGCGTTGAAGACAGGGGAGACTATGGCTACACCTTC.

This clonotype was seen ten or more times. The chain joins TRBV6-1 to TRBJ2-1, with 8 nucleotides matching TRBD2. The CDR3 totals 14 residues. Trimming took 8 bases from V and 1 from J; bases not matched to a gene: 4. Germline V gene lookup returns CDR1 MNHNS and CDR2 SASEGT. The chain's CDR3 is CASRASGSYNEQFF. DNA for the CDR3: TGTGCCAGCCGTGCTAGCGGGTCCTACAATGAGCAGTTCTTC.

The chain is built from TRBV9 and TRBJ2-1, with D perhaps matching TRBD2 (6 bases). V was shortened by 1 base and J by 9 bases, with 14 bases between the two germline ends. The length of the CDR3 is 14 residues. Germline-derived CDR1 and CDR2 are SGDLS and YYNGEE. The CDR3 protein is CASSVTGVLGEQFF. Here the CDR3 DNA reads TGTGCCAGCAGCGTAACGGGAGTTCTTGGTGAGCAGTTCTTC.

This clonotype was counted ten times or more. The gene calls are TRBV6-2 or TRBV6-3 and TRBJ2-7; 7 positions agree with TRBD1. This CDR3 is built from 11 residues. J was trimmed by 4 bases and V by 6 bases; bases with no gene match: 0. From germline, CDR1 is MNHEY and CDR2 SVGEGT. CDR3 loop: CASRDRYEQYF. As DNA, the CDR3 is TGTGCCAGCAGGGACAGGTACGAGCAGTACTTC.

This clonotype was observed many times. The chain recombines TRBV2 with TRBJ1-4; 11 bases are a match to TRBD1. This CDR3 is 15 amino acids long. Germline V gene data show CDR1 as SNHLY and CDR2 as FYNNEI. The J segment lost 7 bases and the V segment lost 7 bases, leaving 8 bases of the junction unmatched. The CDR3 DNA sequence: TGTGCCAGCAATACGAGGGGACAGGGGGTTGAAAAACTGTTTTTT. This encodes CASNTRGQGVEKLFF. The complete variable domain, with remaining parts taken from reference TRBV2 and TRBJ1-4, reads EPEVTQTPSHQVTQMGQEVILRCVPISNHLYFYWYRQILGQKVEFLVSFYNNEISEKSEIFDDQFSVERPDGSNFTLKIRSTKLEDSAMYFCASNTRGQGVEKLFFGSGTQLSVL.

The rearrangement links TRBV20-1 to TRBJ2-5; tentatively, D is TRBD2 (6 bases). This CDR3 is built from 17 residues. CDR1 is DFQATT, CDR2 SNEGSKA, per germline (reference sequence). V lost 6 bases and J 11 bases, leaving 34 bases between the germline ends. The CDR3 reads CSAQTPRAGSFYNEQYF. The CDR3 nucleotides are TGCAGTGCCCAGACCCCTAGGGCGGGGTCTTTCTACAATGAGCAGTACTTC.

The CDR3 bases are TGTGCCAGCAGTGAAGAACAGGGGGCGCACTACGAGCAGTACTTC. Protein sequence: CASSEEQGAHYEQYF. This chain links TRBV6-1 with TRBJ2-7, with TRBD1 matching 9 bases. The germline V gene encodes CDR1 MNHNS and CDR2 SASEGT. V lost 1 base to trimming and J lost 3 bases; unmatched junction nucleotides: 4. The CDR3 has 15 residues.

There are a few counts of this clonotype. This chain links TRBV28 with TRBJ2-1; TRBD2 agrees at 13 bases. With 5 bases clipped from V and 5 bases from J, the junction kept 6 bases outside the gene matches. Germline V CDR1 and CDR2: MDHEN, SYDVKM. CDR3 length: 16 amino acids. The CDR3 sequence: CASSDEGLAGNNEQFF. In DNA form, the CDR3 reads TGTGCCAGCAGTGACGAGGGACTAGCGGGGAACAATGAGCAGTTCTTC.

This clonotype has at least ten counts. The chain recombines TRBV28 with TRBJ2-1; TRBD2 agrees at 12 bases. Germline CDR1 MDHEN, CDR2 SYDVKM. The ends lost 6 bases at V and 7 bases at J; junction bases unmatched: 10. CDR3 length: 16 residues. The CDR3 is CASSPGLAGTGNEQFF. Written as DNA, the CDR3 is TGTGCCAGCAGCCCCGGACTAGCGGGAACGGGTAATGAGCAGTTCTTC.

In the case of this clonotype: A much larger clone is a single base away; this may be a read error. The CDR3 DNA reads as TGTGCCAGCTCACCAGGGACGGCCTCCGAGACCCAGTACTTC. It codes for CASSPGTASETQYF. The rearrangement links TRBV18 to TRBJ2-5; D may be TRBD1 or TRBD2 (5 bases each). The germline gives CDR1 KGHSH, CDR2 LQKENI. The CDR3 length is 14 residues. V lost 2 bases to trimming and J lost 5 bases, with 12 bases between them.

A word on this clonotype: With a much larger clone just one base away, this may be a read error. The chain links TRBV12-3 or TRBV12-4 to TRBJ2-5; D call uncertain. The CDR3 is 15 residues long. CDR3 nucleotide sequence: TGTGCCAGCAGTTTAGCGTCAGCGACTCAAGAGACCCAGTGCTTC. It yields the protein CASSLASATQETQCF.

In this sample, this clonotype turned up a few times. The rearrangement joins TRBV7-9 to TRBJ1-2; D uncertain. V lost 4 bases, J lost 9 bases, and 21 bases lay in between. The CDR3 loop spans 15 amino acids. From germline, CDR1 is SEHNR and CDR2 FQNEAQ (reference sequence). CDR3 region: CASSSSLGRRLSYTF. CDR3 coding DNA: TGTGCCAGCAGCTCATCTCTTGGCCGTAGACTAAGCTACACCTTC.

This clonotype showed up many times. The CDR3 sequence: CATSDYLQETQYF. CDR3 in DNA: TGTGCCACCAGTGACTACCTACAAGAGACCCAGTACTTC. The V and J genes are TRBV24-1 and TRBJ2-5; no reliable D call. Trimming left V 4 bases short and J 2 bases short, with 7 bases between. The CDR3 consists of 13 residues. CDR1 KGHDR and CDR2 SFDVKD come from the germline V gene.

This clonotype was counted only a few times. This sequence joins TRBV4-1 and TRBJ2-1, with TRBD2 as a possible D gene (6 bases). V lost 4 bases, J lost 0 bases, and 16 bases lay in between. This CDR3 spans 17 amino acids. Germline values: CDR1 MGHRA, CDR2 YSYEKL. In nucleotides, the CDR3 is TGCGCCAGCAGCCGCATAATAGCGGCGAGCTCCTACAATGAGCAGTTCTTC. Its protein product is CASSRIIAASSYNEQFF.

This chain links TRBV7-9 with TRBJ2-1; a weak D match, TRBD2 (6 bases). This CDR3 is 16 amino acids long. Germline lookup yields CDR1 SEHNR and CDR2 FQNEAQ (reference sequence). Trimming cost V 5 bases and J 5 bases, with 19 bases left between them. The CDR3 protein is CASSPREPNRDNEQFF. CDR3 DNA: TGTGCCAGCAGCCCACGGGAGCCAAATCGCGACAATGAGCAGTTCTTC. The variable domain in full, completed from reference TRBV7-9 and TRBJ2-1, reads DTGVSQNPRHKITKRGQNVTFRCDPISEHNRLYWYRQTLGQGPEFLTYFQNEAQLEKSRLLSDRFSAERPKGSFSTLEIQRTEQGDSAMYLCASSPREPNRDNEQFFGPGTRLTVL.

Only a few counts were recorded for this clonotype. V gene TRBV30 combines with J gene TRBJ1-6; D gene unclear. Germline V CDR1 and CDR2: GTSNPN, SVGIG (reference sequence). V lost 0 bases and J lost 6, with 12 bases in between. This CDR3 is built from 15 residues. The CDR3 loop reads CAWSVPAAGNSPLHF. DNA for the CDR3: TGTGCCTGGAGTGTACCGGCAGCCGGTAATTCACCCCTCCACTTT.

This clonotype has more than one count but fewer than ten. The final CDR3 position lacks the conserved phenylalanine or tryptophan, pointing to a likely read error. The chain employs TRBV5-1 and TRBJ2-1; D ambiguous. The CDR3 has 14 residues. CDR1 SGHRS and CDR2 YFSETQ come from the germline V gene. V was cut by 3 bases and J by 9 bases, with 16 bases left in between. CDR3 region: CASSWWVQQGEQFL. The CDR3 DNA follows: TGCGCCAGCAGCTGGTGGGTGCAACAAGGTGAGCAGTTCTTG.

This clonotype has at least ten counts. The chain couples TRBV3-1 to TRBJ2-7; 8 bases are shared with TRBD1. After removal of 5 bases from V and 3 bases from J, the junction contained 9 bases not matched to a gene. The CDR3 has 15 amino acids. Germline V gene data show CDR1 as LGHDT and CDR2 as YNNKEL (reference sequence). Here the CDR3 reads CASSSPRGPDYEQYF. For the CDR3, the DNA is TGTGCCAGCAGCTCCCCCAGGGGGCCCGACTACGAGCAGTACTTC.

In this sample, this clonotype turned up many times. The CDR3 loop is CSVAGGGETQYF. Written as DNA, the CDR3 is TGCAGCGTGGCGGGTGGAGGAGAGACCCAGTACTTC. The rearrangement joins TRBV29-1 to TRBJ2-5; possible D gene TRBD2, 5 bases. Germline CDR1 and CDR2: SQVTM and ANQGSEA. There are 12 residues in the CDR3. Deletions cut 6 bases from V and 4 bases from J, with 12 bases between.